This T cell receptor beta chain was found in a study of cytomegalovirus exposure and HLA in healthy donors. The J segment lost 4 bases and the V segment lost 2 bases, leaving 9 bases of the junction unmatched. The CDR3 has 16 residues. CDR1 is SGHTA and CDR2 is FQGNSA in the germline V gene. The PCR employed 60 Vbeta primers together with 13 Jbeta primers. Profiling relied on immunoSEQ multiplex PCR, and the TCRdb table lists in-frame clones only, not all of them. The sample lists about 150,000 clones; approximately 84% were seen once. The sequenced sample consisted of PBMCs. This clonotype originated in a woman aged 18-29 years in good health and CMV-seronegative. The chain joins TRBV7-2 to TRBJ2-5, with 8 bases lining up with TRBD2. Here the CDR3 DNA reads TGTGCCAGCAGCTTATACGGGGGGGGCCGGGGAGAGACCCAGTACTTC. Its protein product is CASSLYGGGRGETQYF.